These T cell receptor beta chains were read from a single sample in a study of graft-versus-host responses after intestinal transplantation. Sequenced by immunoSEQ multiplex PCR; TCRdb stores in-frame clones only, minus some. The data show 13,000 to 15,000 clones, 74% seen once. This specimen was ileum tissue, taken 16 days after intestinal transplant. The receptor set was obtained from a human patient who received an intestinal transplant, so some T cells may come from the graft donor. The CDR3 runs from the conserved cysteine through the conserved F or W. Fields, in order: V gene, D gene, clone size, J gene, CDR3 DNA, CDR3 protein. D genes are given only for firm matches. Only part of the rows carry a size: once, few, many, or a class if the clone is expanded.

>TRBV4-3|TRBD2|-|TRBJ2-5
TGCGCCAGCAGCCTGGACAAGGGACTAGCGGGGCAAGAGACCCAGTACTTC
CASSLDKGLAGQETQYF
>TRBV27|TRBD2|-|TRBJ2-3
TGTGCCAGCAGTCAAATTCCAGTCTTGGTGGGACTAGCGGGAGGGAAGACAGATACGCAGTATTTT
CASSQIPVLVGLAGGKTDTQYF
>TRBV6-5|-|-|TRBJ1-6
TGTGCCAGCAGAAGCGGGGGCCAGATAAATTCACCCCTCCACTTT
CASRSGGQINSPLHF
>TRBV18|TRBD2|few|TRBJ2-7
TGTGCCAGCTCACCAGGGGGTGTAGCGGGGGGCTACGAGCAGTACTTC
CASSPGGVAGGYEQYF
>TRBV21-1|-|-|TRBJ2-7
TGTGCCAGCAGCAAAGAGACAGCTCCGGGACTAGGTGTTGGCGAGCAGTACTTC
CASSKETAPGLGVGEQYF
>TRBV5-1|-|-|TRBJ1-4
TGCGCCAGCAGCGTTACCGGGAATAATGAAAAACTGTTTTTT
CASSVTGNNEKLFF
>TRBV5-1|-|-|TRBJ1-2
TGCGCCAGCAGCGTGGACAGTGTCTATGGCTACACCTTC
CASSVDSVYGYTF
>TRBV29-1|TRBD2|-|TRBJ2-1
TGCAGCGTTGTTCTCCGGACTAGCAGGAATGAGCAGTTCTTC
CSVVLRTSRNEQFF
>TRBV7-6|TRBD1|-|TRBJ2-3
TGTGCCAGCAGCTTAGTGACAGGGGGGCATACAGATACGCAGTATTTT
CASSLVTGGHTDTQYF
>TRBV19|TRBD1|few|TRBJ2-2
TGTGCCAGTACCCGCCGGGACAGAGTCACCGGGGAGCTGTTTTTT
CASTRRDRVTGELFF
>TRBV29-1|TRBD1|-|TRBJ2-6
TGCAGCGTCGGACCCGTGGGACAGGTAGGATTTTCTGGGGCCAACGTCCTGACTTTC
CSVGPVGQVGFSGANVLTF
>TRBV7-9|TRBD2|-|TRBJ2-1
TGTGCCAGCAGCTTAGGGTGGGGGGGAGGTGAGCAGTTCTTC
CASSLGWGGGEQFF
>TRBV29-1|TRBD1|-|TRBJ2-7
TGCAGCGTTGAGGACAGGGATTCCTACGAGCAGTACTTC
CSVEDRDSYEQYF
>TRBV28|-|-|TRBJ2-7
TGTGCCAGCAGTTTTGGGATGGCTTTCCCCACAGGCTACGAGCAGTACTTC
CASSFGMAFPTGYEQYF
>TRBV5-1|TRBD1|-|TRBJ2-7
TGCGCCAGCAGTCCAGGGGGCTACGAGCAGTACTTC
CASSPGGYEQYF
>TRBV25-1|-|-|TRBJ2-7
TGTGCCAGCAGTGAATTTACCTCCCTAAGCTCCTACGAGCAGTACTTC
CASSEFTSLSSYEQYF
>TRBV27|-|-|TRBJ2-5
TGTGCCAGCAGTTTTTCCAGGGATAGGGAGACCCAGTACTTC
CASSFSRDRETQYF
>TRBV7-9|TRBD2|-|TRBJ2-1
TGTGCCAGCAGCGAGGGGACTAGCGGGGGGATCCTGGGGGATGAGCAGTTCTTC
CASSEGTSGGILGDEQFF
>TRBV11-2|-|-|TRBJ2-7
TGTGCCAGCAGCCCACGGACGTTGGGGCTCTTTAGCTCCTACGAGCAGTACTTC
CASSPRTLGLFSSYEQYF
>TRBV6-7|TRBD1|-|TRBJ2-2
TGTGCCAGCAGGTGGGAGATTTTGACAGGGGGTTTCGGGGAGCTGTTTTTT
CASRWEILTGGFGELFF
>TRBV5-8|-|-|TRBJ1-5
TGTGCCAGCAGCCATCGTCTGACAGATGGCAATCAGCCCCAGCATTTT
CASSHRLTDGNQPQHF
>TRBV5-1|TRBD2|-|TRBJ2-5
TGCGCCAGCAGCTTGGCGGGGGGGCTCCAAGAGACCCAGTACTTC
CASSLAGGLQETQYF
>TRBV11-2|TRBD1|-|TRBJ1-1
TGTGCCAGCAGCACCCGAGGACAGGGTGAGACTGAAGCTTTCTTT
CASSTRGQGETEAFF
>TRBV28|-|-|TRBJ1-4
TGTGCCAGCAGTTCCCCATGGAACAGCGGGGGGGAAAAACTGTTTTTT
CASSSPWNSGGEKLFF
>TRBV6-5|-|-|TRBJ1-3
TGTGCCAGCAGTTACTCGAGTATGAGCTCTGGAAACACCATATATTTT
CASSYSSMSSGNTIYF
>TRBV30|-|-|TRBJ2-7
TGTGCCTGGAGTTCCGGGTTTGGATACGAGCAGTACTTC
CAWSSGFGYEQYF
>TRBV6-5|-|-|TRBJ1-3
TGTGCCAGCCGGTCCCCTGGAAACACCATATATTTT
CASRSPGNTIYF
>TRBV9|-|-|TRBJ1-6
TGTGCCAGCAGCCTACAGGGCTCCTATAATTCACCCCTCCACTTT
CASSLQGSYNSPLHF
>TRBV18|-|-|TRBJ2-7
TGTGCCAGCTCACCCCCATTCGGGGTAACCCCCTACGAGCAGTACTTC
CASSPPFGVTPYEQYF
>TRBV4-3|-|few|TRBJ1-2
TGCGCCAGCAGCCAAGTTGGAGTAGGCTATGGCTACACCTTC
CASSQVGVGYGYTF
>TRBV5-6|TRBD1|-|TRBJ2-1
TGTGCCAGCAGCTTGGGGGACAGGGTGTCCTACAATGAGCAGTTCTTC
CASSLGDRVSYNEQFF
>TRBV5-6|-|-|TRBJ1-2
TGTGCCAGCAGCTTGATCGGTGGAGCTAACTATGGCTACACCTTC
CASSLIGGANYGYTF
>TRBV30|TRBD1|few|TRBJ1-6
TGTGCCTGGGCAATACAGGGGCCCTATAATTCACCCCTCCACTTT
CAWAIQGPYNSPLHF
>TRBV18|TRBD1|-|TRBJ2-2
TGTGCCAGCTCTCGCTGGACAGGAGGGAACACCGGGGAGCTGTTTTTT
CASSRWTGGNTGELFF
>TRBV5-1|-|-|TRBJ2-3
TGCGCCAGCAGCAGGGGGACAGATACGCAGTATTTT
CASSRGTDTQYF